These 25 T cell receptor beta chains were sequenced from one sample in a study of blood T cell repertoires in COVID-19 (dated by TCRdb to the early 2020s). The library was built by means of the immunoSEQ multiplex PCR assay. The clones in this table, taken by TCRdb from immuneACCESS, are in-frame only. Not every clone is retained; where verified, under half of the shortfall comes from an unresolved V gene, and the cause of the rest is unknown. A total of approximately 89,000 clones appear in this sample, more than 75% of them only once. Together, the top ten hold roughly 15% of the sample. Sequencing was done on a sample of peripheral blood. All receptors come from an older woman with acute or convalescent COVID-19.

In DNA form, the CDR3 reads TGCGCCAGCAATGAAATGGACTTGAACTATGGCTACACCTTC. Its protein product is CASNEMDLNYGYTF. This chain links TRBV10-2 with TRBJ1-2; the D is unclear. The germline V gene has CDR1 WSHSY and CDR2 SAAADI. This CDR3 is 14 amino acids long. V lost 7 bases, J lost 2 bases, and 14 bases lay in between.

J is TRBJ2-7 and V is TRBV6-2 or TRBV6-3; the match to TRBD2 covers 13 bases. From germline, CDR1 is MNHEY and CDR2 SVGEGT. The V gene end was trimmed by 5 bases and the J gene end by 7 bases; junction bases not matched to a gene: 8. The CDR3 covers 15 residues. CDR3 nucleotides: TGTGCCAGCAGTAAACTAGCGGGAGGGAGACAGGAGCAGTACGTC. Protein: CASSKLAGGRQEQYV.

CDR3 in amino acids: CATRASPTDTQYF. CDR3 bases: TGTGCCACCAGAGCTAGTCCCACAGATACGCAGTATTTT. The chain has TRBV24-1 and TRBJ2-3; D uncertain. The CDR3 loop spans 13 amino acids. The V end was cut by 7 bases, the J end by 2 bases, with 9 bases between. CDR1 is KGHDR and CDR2 is SFDVKD in the germline V gene.

J is TRBJ2-3 and V is TRBV29-1, with TRBD2 identical over 8 bases. The CDR3 loop spans 15 amino acids. Losses at the gene ends were 3 bases for V and 3 bases for J; bases not matched to a gene: 8. Per germline, CDR1 SQVTM and CDR2 ANQGSEA. CDR3 DNA sequence: TGCAGCGTTGATAGGGCGGGGGGAGGTACAGATACGCAGTATTTT. This gives the protein CSVDRAGGGTDTQYF.

The gene calls are TRBV21-1 and TRBJ2-7; TRBD1, the table's D call, was not compared with the DNA. TRBV21-1 is tagged as a pseudogene. This CDR3 has 12 residues. The CDR3 DNA sequence: TGTGCCAGCAGCAAAGACAGGGGCGAGCAGTACGTC. This translates into CASSKDRGEQYV.

J is TRBJ1-3 and V is TRBV9; no clear D. Trimming took 3 bases from V and 4 from J, leaving 8 bases between them. Looked up from germline, CDR1 is SGDLS and CDR2 is YYNGEE. The CDR3 has 13 amino acids. CDR3 nucleotide sequence: TGTGCCAGCAGCGATATGGCCGGAAACACCATATATTTT. It encodes CASSDMAGNTIYF.

The chain links TRBV6-5 to TRBJ2-4, with a weak D call TRBD2 (5 bases). In germline, CDR1 is MNHEY, CDR2 SVGAGI. V was clipped by 6 bases and J by 1 base, with 13 bases between them. The CDR3 covers 15 residues. CDR3 DNA: TGTGCCAGCAGCCCCGAGGGTTTGGCCAAAAACATTCAGTACTTC. Translating gives CASSPEGLAKNIQYF.

The chain employs TRBV10-3 and TRBJ2-2; TRBD2 matches 13 bases. This CDR3 comprises 15 residues. Germline V gives CDR1 ENHRY, CDR2 SYGVKD. Trimming took 4 bases from V and 4 from J; bases not matched to a gene: 0. The CDR3 loop reads CAISGTSGGTGELFF. Written as DNA, the CDR3 is TGTGCCATCAGTGGGACTAGCGGGGGCACCGGGGAGCTGTTTTTT.

This sequence joins TRBV4-1 and TRBJ1-6; 9 bases agree with TRBD1. This CDR3 is 16 amino acids long. Germline CDR1 reads MGHRA; CDR2 reads YSYEKL. With V trimmed by 1 base and J by 9 bases, 7 bases remained unmatched. In DNA form, the CDR3 reads TGCGCCAGCAGCCAAGTCCCCGGGACAGGGTCTTCACCCCTCCACTTT. This encodes CASSQVPGTGSSPLHF.

This clone was counted once. The J gene is TRBJ1-1, the V gene TRBV6-5; the match to TRBD1 covers 8 bases. The CDR3 is made up of 14 amino acids. Per germline, CDR1 MNHEY and CDR2 SVGAGI. V was pared by 4 bases and J by 3 bases, with 4 bases of the junction left unmatched. Here the CDR3 DNA reads TGTGCCAGCAGTTGGACAGGGCGGGACACTGAAGCTTTCTTT. This gives the protein CASSWTGRDTEAFF.

The V call is TRBV6-1, the J call TRBJ2-2; maybe TRBD2 (7 bases). The CDR3 consists of 18 residues. The V gene lost 0 bases and the J gene lost 3 bases, with 17 bases spanning the gap. The germline CDR1 and CDR2 sequences are MNHNS and SASEGT. The CDR3 nucleotides read TGTGCCAGCAGTGAAGCGCTCGGGGGGCGAGGGTACACCGGGGAGCTGTTTTTT. Protein: CASSEALGGRGYTGELFF.

To note about this clone: In the same sample, other DNA sequences code for this CDR3. The genes are TRBV18 and TRBJ2-3, with 10 positions matching TRBD2. With 2 bases clipped from V and 3 bases from J, the junction kept 2 bases outside the gene matches. The CDR3 contains 15 residues. Germline CDR1 is KGHSH and CDR2 is LQKENI. CDR3 coding DNA: TGTGCCAGCTCACCAAGCGGGGGGGCAACAGATACGCAGTATTTT. This translates into CASSPSGGATDTQYF.

The chain couples TRBV7-6 to TRBJ2-2, with 11 positions matching TRBD2. Germline CDR1 and CDR2: SGHVS and FNYEAQ. The J segment lost 4 bases and the V segment lost 2 bases, leaving 3 bases of the junction unmatched. The CDR3 extends over 16 amino acids. The chain's CDR3 is CASSLLAGGGTGELFF. In nucleotides, the CDR3 is TGTGCCAGCAGCTTACTAGCGGGAGGTGGCACCGGGGAGCTGTTTTTT.

A single count supports this clone. The chain carries TRBV2 and TRBJ2-3; tentative D call: TRBD2 (7 bases). This CDR3 spans 15 amino acids. Trimming left V 1 base short and J 4 bases short, with 12 bases between. CDR1 is SNHLY, CDR2 FYNNEI, per germline. DNA of the CDR3: TGTGCCAGCAGTGAAGAATCGGGGGGCCCAGATACGCAGTATTTT. Protein product: CASSEESGGPDTQYF.

This rearrangement joins TRBV7-7 to TRBJ2-5, with unresolved D. CDR1 is SSHAT, CDR2 FNYEAQ, per germline (reference sequence). There are 13 residues in the CDR3. Trimming left V 4 bases short and J 5 bases short, with 11 bases between. The CDR3 here is CASSSRLSETQYF. The CDR3 DNA sequence: TGTGCCAGCAGCTCAAGACTGAGTGAGACCCAGTACTTC.

This clone was recorded once. V usage is TRBV7-8 and J usage is TRBJ2-1; D uncertain. The CDR3 covers 17 residues. The ends were cut back, 2 bases at V and 0 bases at J, with 14 bases in the middle. Per the germline V gene, CDR1 is SGHVS and CDR2 is FQNEAQ. The CDR3 DNA follows: TGTGCCAGCAGCTTACCACGCCGCGGTAGCTCCTACAATGAGCAGTTCTTC. Its protein product is CASSLPRRGSSYNEQFF. Together with reference TRBV7-8 and TRBJ2-1, the CDR3 gives the full variable domain: GAGVSQSPRYKVAKRGQDVALRCDPISGHVSLFWYQQALGQGPEFLTYFQNEAQLDKSGLPSDRFFAERPEGSVSTLKIQRTQQEDSAVYLCASSLPRRGSSYNEQFFGPGTRLTVL.

V and J are TRBV29-1 and TRBJ1-1; 8 positions agree with TRBD1. The CDR3 loop spans 12 amino acids. Germline V lookup: CDR1 SQVTM, CDR2 ANQGSEA. V was pared by 6 bases and J by 4 bases, with 4 bases of the junction left unmatched. In DNA form, the CDR3 reads TGCAGCGTGCGGGACAGGCTCACTGAAGCTTTCTTT. This sequence encodes CSVRDRLTEAFF.

This sequence joins TRBV7-9 and TRBJ1-3, with D maybe TRBD1 (5 bases). The CDR3 runs to 16 residues. Deletions cut 5 bases from V and 0 bases from J, with 14 bases between. The germline gives CDR1 SEHNR, CDR2 FQNEAQ (reference sequence). This chain's CDR3 is CASSHTTDISGNTIYF. The CDR3 bases are TGTGCCAGCAGCCACACGACAGATATCTCTGGAAACACCATATATTTT.

This clone was observed a single time. This chain connects TRBV27 to TRBJ2-1; 10 bases are a match to TRBD1. V lost 7 bases, J lost 8 bases, and 8 bases stayed unmatched. The CDR3 is made up of 14 amino acids. CDR1 is MNHEY, CDR2 SMNVEV, per germline (reference sequence). The CDR3 is CASKYGQGGYEQFF. In DNA, the CDR3 is TGTGCCAGCAAATACGGACAGGGGGGCTATGAGCAGTTCTTC.

V and J are TRBV6-5 and TRBJ1-5; 9 bases are a match to TRBD1. The germline gives CDR1 MNHEY, CDR2 SVGAGI. The CDR3 is made up of 14 amino acids. J gave up 5 bases and V 6 bases, and 5 bases lay outside the gene matches. The CDR3 loop is CASRGQGMHQPQHF. The CDR3 region has the DNA TGTGCCAGCAGGGGACAGGGTATGCATCAGCCCCAGCATTTT.

The chain is built from TRBV11-3 and TRBJ2-3, with 9 bases lining up with TRBD2. V trimming: 4 bases; J trimming: 5 bases; junction bases outside the gene matches: 13. Germline V gene sequence: CDR1 SGHNT, CDR2 YENEEA. The CDR3 is 17 amino acids. CDR3 in DNA: TGTGCCAGCAGCTCCTCTACGCGGGGGGGCCTAGGAGATACGCAGTATTTT. It yields the protein CASSSSTRGGLGDTQYF.

This chain links TRBV3-1 (or the pseudogene TRBV3-2) with TRBJ1-1; D perhaps matches TRBD1 (6 bases). Germline-derived CDR1 and CDR2 are LGHDT and YNNKEL (reference sequence). V shed 0 bases and J shed 10 bases, with 18 bases lying between them. The CDR3 totals 15 residues. CDR3: CASSQDRELDRGAFF. CDR3 sequence (DNA): TGTGCCAGCAGCCAAGATAGGGAGTTGGACAGAGGAGCTTTCTTT.

The chain has TRBV6-5 and TRBJ1-2, with D perhaps matching TRBD1 (6 bases). The V end was cut by 2 bases, the J end by 1 base, with 11 bases between. CDR3 size: 15 residues. Germline V gene sequence: CDR1 MNHEY, CDR2 SVGAGI. The DNA of the CDR3 is TGTGCCAGCAGTTACAGAGGGGGGGGTAACTATGGCTACACCTTC. Translation: CASSYRGGGNYGYTF.

This clone was detected only a few times. The chain combines TRBV4-1 with TRBJ2-3; tentatively, D is TRBD2 (5 bases). Trimming took 7 bases from V and 2 from J, leaving 16 bases between them. From germline, CDR1 is MGHRA and CDR2 YSYEKL. The CDR3 consists of 15 residues. The CDR3 sequence: CASTLSSDTTDTQYF. The CDR3 nucleotides read TGCGCCAGCACCCTAAGTAGCGATACCACAGATACGCAGTATTTT.

DNA for the CDR3: TGCAGCGTTGAAGACCCCGAAACGTCCGGGACTAGCACCGGGAACTACAATGAGCAGTTCTTC. Amino acids: CSVEDPETSGTSTGNYNEQFF. The chain couples TRBV29-1 to TRBJ2-1, with 9 bases that match TRBD2. There are 21 residues in the CDR3. The trim removed 0 bases at V and 3 bases at J, leaving 21 bases unmatched. Per the germline V gene, CDR1 is SQVTM and CDR2 is ANQGSEA.